The 19 T cell receptor beta chains reported below all come from one sample, sequenced in a study of shared clonotypes between healthy human individuals. TCRdb keeps only in-frame clones here, not all; method: immunoSEQ multiplex PCR. The sample holds about 710,000 clones, 72% seen once. The sequencing sample was made of memory CD4+ T cells sorted from blood. Noted subset: CD45RA-negative fraction. The receptors derive from a young woman in good health.

The CDR3 nucleotides read TGCGCCAGCAGCTTGGGGACAGGGTCGGGTAATCAGCCCCAGCATTTT. The encoded protein is CASSLGTGSGNQPQHF. The chain couples TRBV5-1 to TRBJ1-5, with 8 bases matching TRBD1. Germline V gene data show CDR1 as SGHRS and CDR2 as YFSETQ. V shed 0 bases and J 4 bases; nucleotides not matched to a gene: 6. The CDR3 length is 16 residues.

A word on this clone: A read error likely explains this, since a far larger clone differs by one base. The gene calls are TRBV29-1 and TRBJ1-2; no firm D call. The germline V and J ends were trimmed by 2 bases and 4 bases, with 14 bases remaining between them. Germline assignment: CDR1 SQVTM and CDR2 ANQGSEA. This CDR3 has 14 amino acids. This CDR3 is CSVENPSEAYGYTF. The DNA for the CDR3 is TGCAGCGTTGAAAATCCCAGTGAAGCCTATGGCTACACCTTC.

J is TRBJ1-4 and V is TRBV15; possible D gene TRBD1, 5 bases. Germline CDR1 and CDR2: LNHNV and YYDKDF (reference sequence). The V gene lost 1 base and the J gene lost 10 bases, with 13 bases spanning the gap. The CDR3 consists of 14 residues. As DNA, the CDR3 is TGTGCCACCAGCAGAGCAAGAGGGGAGGGAAAACTGTTTTTT. Protein sequence: CATSRARGEGKLFF.

The chain combines TRBV5-6 with TRBJ1-1; 7 nucleotides agree with TRBD1. Germline V gene lookup returns CDR1 SGHDT and CDR2 YYEEEE. V dropped 6 bases and J dropped 5; count of bases not matched to a gene: 4. The CDR3 runs 12 residues. CDR3 loop: CASNSGGTEAFF. In DNA, the CDR3 is TGTGCCAGCAACTCAGGGGGAACTGAAGCTTTCTTT.

V is TRBV19 and J is TRBJ2-2, with 15 bases fitting TRBD2. This CDR3 is 17 amino acids long. After removal of 4 bases from V and 6 bases from J, the junction contained 6 bases not matched to a gene. Germline V gene sequence: CDR1 LNHDA, CDR2 SQIVND (reference sequence). CDR3 in DNA: TGTGCCAGTAGTAAAGGGACTAGCGGGGGGAGGTCCGGGGAGCTGTTTTTT. As protein: CASSKGTSGGRSGELFF.

The chain recombines TRBV15 with TRBJ1-5; TRBD1 agrees at 9 bases. J gave up 0 bases and V 9 bases, and 15 bases lay outside the gene matches. The CDR3 runs 18 residues. Germline CDR1 LNHNV, CDR2 YYDKDF (reference sequence). The CDR3 sequence is CATSLRDRDLYSNQPQHF. The CDR3 coding sequence is TGTGCCACGAGCCTCCGGGACAGGGATCTATATAGCAATCAGCCCCAGCATTTT.

The chain employs TRBV19 and TRBJ1-1, with a possible D match to TRBD1 (6 bases). Deletions cut 6 bases from V and 2 bases from J, with 13 bases between. This CDR3 contains 14 residues. Germline V gene lookup returns CDR1 LNHDA and CDR2 SQIVND (reference sequence). The CDR3 here is CASRPQGRNTEAFF. The DNA for the CDR3 is TGTGCCAGTAGGCCACAGGGACGAAACACTGAAGCTTTCTTT.

This clone was recorded once. The chain combines TRBV15 with TRBJ2-7, with TRBD2 identical over 8 bases. Per the germline V gene, CDR1 is LNHNV and CDR2 is YYDKDF (reference sequence). The CDR3 consists of 15 residues. V gave up 1 base and J gave up 7 bases; unmatched junction bases: 9. The CDR3 is CATSRVGTRDGEQYF. CDR3 nucleotide sequence: TGTGCCACCAGCAGAGTCGGGACTAGGGACGGTGAGCAGTACTTC.

For the CDR3, the DNA is TGCGCCAGCAGCGTCCAACAGGGGAACCAAGAGACCCAGTACTTC. This encodes CASSVQQGNQETQYF. This chain links TRBV5-1 with TRBJ2-5; the match to TRBD1 covers 7 bases. Germline loops: CDR1 SGHRS, CDR2 YFSETQ. The CDR3 is made up of 15 amino acids. The ends lost 4 bases at V and 0 bases at J; junction bases unmatched: 6.

Here the CDR3 reads CASSPLGGNYYEQYF. The DNA of the CDR3 is TGTGCCAGCAGCCCCCTCGGAGGCAACTACTACGAGCAGTACTTC. V and J are TRBV28 and TRBJ2-7, with D possibly being TRBD2 (5 bases). CDR3 length: 15 amino acids. V was pared by 6 bases and J by 3 bases, with 18 bases between. Per germline, CDR1 MDHEN and CDR2 SYDVKM.

With respect to this clone: At the DNA level, this CDR3 is encoded by other sequences in the same sample as well. The chain employs TRBV7-9 and TRBJ1-1; a weak D match, TRBD1 (5 bases). Germline assignment: CDR1 SEHNR and CDR2 FQNEAQ (reference sequence). V gave up 2 bases and J gave up 0 bases, with 10 bases separating them. The CDR3 runs to 15 residues. The CDR3 nucleotides read TGTGCCAGCAGCTTATCCGACAGTTTGAACACTGAAGCTTTCTTT. It is translated as CASSLSDSLNTEAFF.

Concerning this clone: The same CDR3 also results from other DNA sequences found in this sample. The J gene is TRBJ2-7, the V gene TRBV28; D gene ambiguous. Germline V gene data show CDR1 as MDHEN and CDR2 as SYDVKM. The CDR3 is made up of 12 amino acids. The germline V and J ends were trimmed by 1 base and 2 bases, with 3 bases remaining between them. In DNA form, the CDR3 reads TGTGCCAGCAGTTTATTGGCCTACGAGCAGTACTTC. Protein product: CASSLLAYEQYF.

By share, this clone counts as medium-sized. The V gene is TRBV25-1, the J gene TRBJ2-1; D possibly corresponds to TRBD2 (6 bases). The germline V gene has CDR1 MGHDK and CDR2 SYGVNS. The CDR3 contains 15 residues. With 5 bases removed from V and 4 bases from J, the gap between germline ends came to 15 bases. In DNA, the CDR3 is TGTGCCAGCAGTACCAAGGAAGGACTATACAATGAGCAGTTCTTC. This encodes CASSTKEGLYNEQFF.

The chain combines TRBV7-9 with TRBJ2-2; 11 nucleotides agree with TRBD2. The CDR3 is 17 amino acids. In germline, CDR1 is SEHNR, CDR2 FQNEAQ (reference sequence). Trimming cost V 5 bases and J 4 bases; bases outside gene matches: 9. CDR3 sequence: CASSPFRGTSGTGELFF. The DNA for the CDR3 is TGTGCCAGCAGCCCCTTTCGGGGGACTAGCGGCACCGGGGAGCTGTTTTTT.

The chain links TRBV7-2 to TRBJ2-4, with D tentatively TRBD1 (6 bases). With 0 bases removed from V and 5 bases from J, the gap between germline ends came to 11 bases. The CDR3 length is 15 residues. CDR1 is SGHTA and CDR2 is FQGNSA in the germline V gene. CDR3 in amino acids: CASSLAGGPQNIQYF. In DNA, the CDR3 is TGTGCCAGCAGCTTAGCAGGGGGACCCCAAAACATTCAGTACTTC.

V and J are TRBV2 and TRBJ2-2; tentatively, D is TRBD2 (6 bases). The length of the CDR3 is 16 residues. Deletions cut 3 bases from V and 0 bases from J, with 11 bases between. Per the germline V gene, CDR1 is SNHLY and CDR2 is FYNNEI. CDR3 sequence reads: CASSEEGYSNTGELFF. CDR3 in DNA: TGTGCCAGCAGTGAGGAGGGCTACTCGAACACCGGGGAGCTGTTTTTT.

The CDR3 here is CASRHSGSRETQYF. CDR3 coding DNA: TGTGCCAGCAGACATAGCGGGAGTCGAGAGACCCAGTACTTC. J is TRBJ2-5 and V is TRBV7-8, with TRBD2 identical over 9 bases. CDR3 length equals 14 residues. CDR1 is SGHVS and CDR2 is FQNEAQ in the germline V gene. V lost 6 bases and J lost 4; bases outside the gene matches: 6. Complete variable domain (other parts from reference TRBV7-8 and TRBJ2-5): GAGVSQSPRYKVAKRGQDVALRCDPISGHVSLFWYQQALGQGPEFLTYFQNEAQLDKSGLPSDRFFAERPEGSVSTLKIQRTQQEDSAVYLCASRHSGSRETQYFGPGTRLLVL.

The genes are TRBV5-1 and TRBJ2-3, with 10 bases identical to TRBD2. The J segment lost 4 bases and the V segment lost 0 bases, leaving 5 bases of the junction unmatched. The CDR3 is 16 residues long. The germline V gene encodes CDR1 SGHRS and CDR2 YFSETQ. CDR3 in DNA: TGCGCCAGCAGCTTGGTGCTAGCGGGAGTTGCAGATACGCAGTATTTT. Amino acid sequence: CASSLVLAGVADTQYF.

The rearrangement joins TRBV5-1 to TRBJ2-2; D may be TRBD2 (5 bases). The ends were cut back, 0 bases at V and 1 base at J, with 10 bases in the middle. CDR3 length: 16 residues. Germline assignment: CDR1 SGHRS and CDR2 YFSETQ. The chain's CDR3 is CASSLEASWNTGELFF. DNA of the CDR3: TGCGCCAGCAGCTTGGAGGCTAGCTGGAACACCGGGGAGCTGTTTTTT. The full variable domain, in which reference TRBV5-1 and TRBJ2-2 provide the parts outside the CDR3, is KAGVTQTPRYLIKTRGQQVTLSCSPISGHRSVSWYQQTPGQGLQFLFEYFSETQRNKGNFPGRFSGRQFSNSRSEMNVSTLELGDSALYLCASSLEASWNTGELFFGEGSRLTVL.